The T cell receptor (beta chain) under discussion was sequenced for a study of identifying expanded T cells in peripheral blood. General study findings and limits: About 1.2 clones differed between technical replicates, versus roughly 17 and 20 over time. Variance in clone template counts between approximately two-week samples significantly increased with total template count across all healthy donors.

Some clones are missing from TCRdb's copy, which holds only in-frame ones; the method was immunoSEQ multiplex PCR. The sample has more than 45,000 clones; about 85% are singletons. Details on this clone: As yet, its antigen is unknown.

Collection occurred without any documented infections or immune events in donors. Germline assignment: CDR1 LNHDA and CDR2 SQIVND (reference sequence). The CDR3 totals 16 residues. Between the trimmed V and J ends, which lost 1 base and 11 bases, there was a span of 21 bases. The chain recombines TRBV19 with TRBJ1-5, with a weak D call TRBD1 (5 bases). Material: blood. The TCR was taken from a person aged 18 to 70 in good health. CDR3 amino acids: CASSIGGTDWQGAQHF. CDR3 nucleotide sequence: TGTGCCAGTAGTATAGGAGGGACGGACTGGCAAGGAGCCCAGCATTTT.